The 8 T cell receptor beta chains reported below all come from one sample, sequenced in a study of shared clonotypes between healthy human individuals. Method: immunoSEQ multiplex PCR; TCRdb's copy keeps in-frame clones and lacks some. The sample gives more than 550,000 clones, 90% of which show up once; 34% is in the top ten. The sample taken for sequencing was memory CD8+ T cells from PBMCs. The subset here: CD45RO+ cells pooled with CCR7-negative TemRA cells. The receptors originated from a man aged 18-30 years in good health. Some clones in this sample may be carry-over from other donors' samples.

This clone was detected only a few times. The chain combines TRBV7-9 with TRBJ1-1; D gene ambiguous. The CDR3 is 11 residues long. V lost 5 bases and J 7 bases, leaving 8 bases between the germline ends. Germline V CDR1 and CDR2: SEHNR, FQNEAQ (reference sequence). Here the CDR3 DNA reads TGTGCCAGCAGCCAAATAGGTGAAGCTTTCTTT. It yields the protein CASSQIGEAFF.

The chain couples TRBV28 to TRBJ2-1, with D perhaps matching TRBD2 (6 bases). V lost 4 bases and J 0 bases, leaving 13 bases between the germline ends. Germline CDR1 reads MDHEN; CDR2 reads SYDVKM. The length of the CDR3 is 16 residues. The DNA of the CDR3 is TGTGCCAGCAGTTCCCGGAGGGCTAGCTCCTACAATGAGCAGTTCTTC. It encodes CASSSRRASSYNEQFF. Full variable domain (remainder filled in from reference TRBV28 and TRBJ2-1): DVKVTQSSRYLVKRTGEKVFLECVQDMDHENMFWYRQDPGLGLRLIYFSYDVKMKEKGDIPEGYSVSREKKERFSLILESASTNQTSMYLCASSSRRASSYNEQFFGPGTRLTVL.

The chain links TRBV28 to TRBJ1-2, with D tentatively TRBD1 (5 bases). The length of the CDR3 is 14 residues. V lost 3 bases and J lost 8, with 16 bases in between. Looked up from germline, CDR1 is MDHEN and CDR2 is SYDVKM. CDR3 sequence (DNA): TGTGCCAGCAGTTTGGCGGGGCTCCTACTGGGCTACACCTTC. Residues: CASSLAGLLLGYTF.

The chain couples TRBV5-6 to TRBJ2-7, with D perhaps assigned TRBD1 or TRBD2 (7 bases each). The CDR3 runs 15 residues. Trimming took off 0 bases at V and 6 bases at J, with 16 bases between the two ends. The V gene's germline CDR1 is SGHDT and CDR2 YYEEEE. The CDR3 is CASSLAGQGGGEQYF. Here the CDR3 DNA reads TGTGCCAGCAGCTTGGCTGGCCAGGGGGGGGGCGAGCAGTACTTC.

The chain uses TRBV4-2 and TRBJ2-4; D may be TRBD1 or TRBD2 (5 bases each). Trimming pared 4 bases from V and 8 bases from J, leaving 12 bases between. The germline V gene has CDR1 LGHNA and CDR2 YNFKEQ. The CDR3 is made up of 13 amino acids. The CDR3 DNA reads as TGTGCCAGCAGCCCAGGGACGAGAGACATTCAGTACTTC. Protein product: CASSPGTRDIQYF.

The J gene is TRBJ2-7, the V gene TRBV6-1, with D hard to call. Germline-derived CDR1 and CDR2 are MNHNS and SASEGT. V lost 1 base, J lost 0 bases, and 7 bases lay in between. The CDR3 loop spans 14 amino acids. DNA for the CDR3: TGTGCCAGCAGTGAAGGGAGATTCTCCTACGAGCAGTACTTC. Amino acids: CASSEGRFSYEQYF.

This rearrangement joins TRBV7-9 to TRBJ2-7; the D gene is possibly TRBD1 (5 bases). Germline V gene data show CDR1 as SEHNR and CDR2 as FQNEAQ (reference sequence). V lost 7 bases and J lost 7, with 17 bases in between. There are 13 residues in the CDR3. CDR3 residues: CASTQPSRVEQYF. The CDR3 bases are TGTGCCAGCACTCAACCCAGCAGGGTGGAGCAGTACTTC.

The J gene is TRBJ2-1, the V gene TRBV4-1, with D tentatively TRBD2 (6 bases). Looked up from germline, CDR1 is MGHRA and CDR2 is YSYEKL. The CDR3 spans 17 residues. V gave up 2 bases and J gave up 2 bases, with 16 bases separating them. The CDR3, as DNA: TGCGCCAGCAGCCAACTGCCGGGAGTTTTTACCTACAATGAGCAGTTCTTC. Its protein product is CASSQLPGVFTYNEQFF.